This T cell receptor beta chain was identified during a study of blood T cell repertoires in COVID-19. Repertoires were generated with immunoSEQ multiplex PCR, while TCRdb's copy carries only in-frame clones and drops some. Of some 70,000 clones in the sample, roughly nine tenths were seen once. Sequencing was performed on peripheral blood. The receptor's source is a man over 45 with active COVID-19.

Here the CDR3 reads CASSYYKSYGANVLTF. CDR3 sequence (DNA): TGTGCCAGCAGTTACTATAAAAGCTATGGGGCCAACGTCCTGACTTTC. The rearrangement joins TRBV6-5 to TRBJ2-6; D gene ambiguous. V dropped 1 base and J dropped 3 bases, with 10 bases sitting between them. The CDR3 spans 16 residues. The germline V gene has CDR1 MNHEY and CDR2 SVGAGI.